This T cell receptor beta chain was retrieved from a study of T cells after yellow fever vaccination. Study results and limitations: Compared with primary, the secondary response was weaker and peaked at day 5, not 15. Re-detected after boosting: most primary clones, about 95% of CD4 and 88% of CD8.

UMIs and a universal primer site were added when TCR cDNA was made by 5'RACE template switching. TCRdb recomputed calls from the 5' RACE reads with MiXCR, one row per CDR3 protein. The sample contains fewer than 650,000 distinct CDR3 sequences, 20% to 25% of which appear only once. The CDR3 extends over 14 amino acids. Trimming took 5 bases from V and 3 from J, leaving 10 bases between them. On this clonotype itself: Antigen: not known.

This chain joins TRBV12-3 or TRBV12-4 and TRBJ2-2; a weak D match, TRBD1 (5 bases). This TCR derives from a man between 18 and 29 years old who received the YFV17D yellow fever vaccine. The source was PBMCs, collected about 21 days after the first yellow fever vaccination. DNA for the CDR3: TGTGCCAGCAGTCAGGACACACACACCGGGGAGCTGTTTTTT. As protein: CASSQDTHTGELFF.